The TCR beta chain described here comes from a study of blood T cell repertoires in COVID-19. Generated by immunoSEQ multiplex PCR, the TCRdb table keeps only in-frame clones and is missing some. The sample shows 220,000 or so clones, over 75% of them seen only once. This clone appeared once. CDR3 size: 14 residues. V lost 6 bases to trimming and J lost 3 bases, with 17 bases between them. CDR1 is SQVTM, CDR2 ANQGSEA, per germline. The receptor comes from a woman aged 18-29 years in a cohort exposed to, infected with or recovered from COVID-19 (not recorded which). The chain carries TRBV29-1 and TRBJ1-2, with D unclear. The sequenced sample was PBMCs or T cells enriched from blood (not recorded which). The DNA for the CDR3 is TGCAGCGTGATGGTCCCCGGCGGAGACTATGGCTACACCTTC. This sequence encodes CSVMVPGGDYGYTF.